The source of this T cell receptor beta chain is a study of T cell repertoires in cytomegalovirus infection. Turning to the study itself: Matching HLA type and CMV infection were both indicated by public TCR beta signatures.

Broader study findings: Carriers of CMV plus the relevant HLA were identified by cumulative public TCR beta family frequency. Ex vivo responses were dominated by HLA-C-restricted CMV-specific TCR beta clonotypes.

As concerns this clonotype: Antigen: not known.

TCRdb reprocessed the reads with MiXCR, giving one entry per CDR3 protein. The sample lists about 230,000 distinct CDR3 sequences; under 25% were seen once. The TCR sequence derives from a human donor in good health (CMV status not recorded). Some clones in this sample may be carry-over from other donors' samples. Material for sequencing was CD8+ T cells from PBMCs.

CDR3 DNA sequence: TGTGCCAGCAGTTTGGGCAAAAACAATGAGCAGTTCTTC. This codes for CASSLGKNNEQFF. The chain combines TRBV12-3 or TRBV12-4 with TRBJ2-1; no clear D. This CDR3 spans 13 amino acids. Trimming removed 3 bases from V and 5 bases from J, with 8 bases in between.